These T cell receptor beta chains were read from a single sample in a study of CD8 T cells in Susac syndrome. Using its own MiXCR run on the immunoSEQ multiplex PCR reads, TCRdb lists one record per CDR3 protein. This repertoire shows 150,000 to 250,000 distinct CDR3 sequences, 90% to 95% found once; its top ten account for approximately 0.093%. Sequenced material: CD4+ T cells from PBMCs. These receptors were taken from a human donor with multiple sclerosis. The CDR3 runs from the conserved cysteine through the conserved F or W.

CDR3	V	J
CASSFRLAGAAETQYF	TRBV5-4	TRBJ2-5
CASSQSGVPGLTARGEQFF	TRBV4-1	TRBJ2-1
CSARQGTETEAFF	TRBV29-1	TRBJ1-1
CAWRPEVKNEQFF	TRBV30	TRBJ2-1
CASGLDRAETQYF	TRBV12-5	TRBJ2-5
CASSPQGGGYNEQFF	TRBV7-9	TRBJ2-1
CASSPGVAGFYEQYF	TRBV19	TRBJ2-7
CASSLRVDQPQHF	TRBV12-3/TRBV12-4	TRBJ1-5
CASRPRVNTEAFF	TRBV12-3/TRBV12-4	TRBJ1-1
CSARGTGSGANVLTF	TRBV20-1	TRBJ2-6
CASSQGKGNEQFF	TRBV18	TRBJ2-1
CASRRETGSDTQYF	TRBV6-4	TRBJ2-3
CATSDPGPYTDTQYF	TRBV24-1	TRBJ2-3
CSARDPTSGNIQYF	TRBV20-1	TRBJ2-4
CASSLMDSSTDTQYF	TRBV7-9	TRBJ2-3